This T cell receptor beta chain was observed in a study of T cells of healthy individuals. TCRdb re-derived calls from the 5' RACE reads in MiXCR, one entry per CDR3 protein. The sample records around 100,000 distinct CDR3 sequences, approximately 18% being singletons. CDR3 length: 15 residues. Per the germline V gene, CDR1 is LGHNA and CDR2 is YSLEER. The V and J ends lost 4 bases and 6 bases respectively, with 16 bases between them. The chain has TRBV4-3 and TRBJ1-5; D is possibly TRBD1 (5 bases). This receptor was obtained from a human donor in good health. The CDR3 reads CASSRDHWGGQPQHF. In nucleotides, the CDR3 is TGCGCCAGCAGCCGAGACCACTGGGGCGGTCAGCCCCAGCATTTT.